The clone carrying this T cell receptor beta chain showed up just once. The CDR3 runs to 15 residues. Germline CDR1 is SGHTA and CDR2 is FQGNSA. Unmatched junction bases numbered 4, after V lost 2 bases and J lost 4 bases. The entry originates in a study of blood T cell repertoires in COVID-19. Study-wide background: Sites across the United States, Italy and Spain contributed samples from acute and convalescent COVID-19.

Sequencing was performed with immunoSEQ multiplex PCR; in TCRdb, only in-frame clones are kept and a portion is missing. Counted here are 200,000 to 250,000 clones, roughly 88% occurring once; the ten biggest clones make up about 8.9%. The V gene is TRBV7-2, the J gene TRBJ1-1, with TRBD1 identical over 10 bases. The TCR comes from a man in his forties or fifties with active or convalescent COVID-19. The sample was peripheral blood. CDR3 sequence: CASSLRTGGRTEAFF. The CDR3, as DNA: TGTGCCAGCAGCTTACGGACAGGGGGGCGCACTGAAGCTTTCTTT.